This T cell receptor (beta chain) was recovered during a study of cytomegalovirus exposure and HLA in healthy donors (dated by TCRdb to 2017 to 2019). Some background on the complete study: An earlier analysis of some 550 of the donors reported roughly 270 Gb of sequence data and 117 million unique TCR beta sequences from around 200 million T cells. Approximately 310 gigabases of sequencing data and 78 million or so unique TCR sequences were included in an early release covering around 650 HLA-typed donors. The genetic ancestry cluster associated with self-reported Caucasian donors included 70% to 85% of the roughly 410 genotyped donors. The study was designed to test whether signatures of past pathogen exposure could be identified by cataloging public T cell receptors. The study profiled the T cell repertoires of 500 to 800 subjects by immunosequencing and related them to cytomegalovirus serostatus. In addition to the first cohort of 500 to 850 subjects, a separate validation cohort of 100 to 150 different subjects was used. To predict cytomegalovirus infection status, the study brought together high-throughput TCR immunosequencing, statistical association of individual TCRs with disease status, and machine learning. In a later analysis, previously published TCR beta repertoires from 670 or so donors were re-analyzed and high-resolution HLA genotyping was added so that TCR occurrence patterns could be studied. In the later analysis, no new phenotypic data were used to find candidate immune exposures; instead, reliance was placed on TCR beta sequences and their occurrence across donors. To decide whether each TCR beta V gene segment behaved as functional or pseudogenic, an earlier analysis of some 600 of the donors relied on high-throughput TCR beta sequencing. Donor age, sex, ethnicity and CMV serostatus were compiled alongside the repertoire data. In a later genetic analysis, genome-wide SNP genotypes for 398 of the 666 donors were used, and that subset was treated as a discovery cohort. Every repertoire in the discovery cohort had been generated on one and the same sequencing platform. Class I and class II HLA loci were covered by the typing at four-digit resolution. The number of donors typed differed by locus, with 629-630 for A, B, C, DRB1 and DQB1, approximately 500 for DQA1, approximately 580 for DPA1, and approximately 470 for DPB1. Because of strong linkage in the cohort, a handful of DR-DQ haplotypes were treated as single units for association and clustering. On average, about 200,000 unique TCR beta nucleotide sequences were sequenced per donor among about 400 genotyped donors of the cohort, with 15% to 20% of those sequences being non-productive.

What the work shows at the level of the full study, not this receptor alone: In a later analysis, TCR association rates were found to vary across HLA loci, with the most associated TCRs seen for DRB1 alleles and the fewest for HLA-C alleles. A later genetic analysis reported fewer N-insertions in productive TCRs among donors in an Asian-associated ancestry cluster than the approximately 670-donor mean. The authors suggested that the approach could potentially be generalized to other disease states and immunological phenotypes. For the cohort, immune exposure information was limited to CMV serostatus. A further reported finding was that TCR beta sequences accurately predicted the HLA-A and HLA-B alleles for most subjects in the first cohort. A few of the identified cytomegalovirus-associated TCR beta chains were confirmed in vitro to be specific for cytomegalovirus antigens. A later analysis associated around 16,000 TCR beta sequences with specific HLA alleles at a false discovery rate of 0.05. Roughly uniform sequencing depth across donors was assumed in presence/absence analyses, although this assumption may not hold. In a later analysis, several top co-occurrence clusters were reported to appear linked to parvovirus B19, influenza, CMV and Epstein-Barr virus. Compared with equally common non-associated chains, HLA-associated TCR beta chains in a later analysis were more clonally expanded and had lower generation probabilities. In an earlier analysis of approximately 590 of the donors, most TCR beta V segments appeared in productive rearrangements about 87% or about 30% of the time, broadly matching IMGT annotations. In this cohort, only TCR beta chains were sequenced, and detectable features were limited by the absence of alpha or paired-chain data. An association between a missense DCLRE1C variant and V-gene and J-gene trimming of TCR beta chains was found in a later genetic analysis and replicated in an independent cohort. In the study, about 150 TCR beta chains were listed as associated with cytomegalovirus. A group of highly shared sequence variants was considered likely to be a technical artifact of the sequencing pipeline. Because HLA typing was unavailable for some donors at each locus, only the typed subset was used in association tests. The classifier was reported to diagnose cytomegalovirus status with high specificity and sensitivity in both the original cohort and the validation cohort. Strong co-occurrence of HLA alleles, especially DR and DQ, made assigning TCR associations to individual alleles difficult. Linkage disequilibrium might explain the correlated functional status among segregating V segments, but an unknown experimental factor could not be ruled out. Some IMGT-functional V segments, including TRBV6-2 and TRBV6-3, could not be told apart with the 87-base-pair reads, so those segments were excluded. Most TCR sequences were seen in very few donors, while some public TCRs were found in many individuals. The earlier analysis of 587 of the donors excluded seventeen rarely observed V segments, including chromosome 9 orphons, because counts were too low. A later analysis found that most CMV-associated TCR beta chains appeared HLA-restricted, with HLA associations seemingly driven largely by CMV exposure.

The count of this clone is one. Its antigen is unknown. One base away there is no much larger clone; base qualities are not given. In total, around 600 healthy bone marrow donors made up the cohort. All cohort members were sampled while nominally healthy, although unrecorded immune exposures were likely present. The donor tested CMV seropositive and was one of the 289 seropositive cohort members. Every donor gave a peripheral blood sample, and the peripheral blood mononuclear cells from that sample were used for TCR beta sequencing. Genomic DNA was extracted from the blood cell samples with the Qiagen DNeasy Blood Extraction Kit. CDR1 and CDR2, looked up from the germline V gene (reference sequence), are GTSNPN and SVGIG. After removal of 8 bases from V and 7 bases from J, the junction retains 11 bases not matched to a gene. Measured from the cysteine to the phenylalanine, the CDR3 is 12 residues long. The entry retains the CDR3 DNA only, 36 bases that are in frame from base 1.

The library was produced with the immunoSEQ multiplex PCR assay. For the multiplex PCR, a mixture combining 60 forward primers for TCR Vbeta segments and 13 reverse primers for TCR Jbeta segments was used. The CDR3 region of rearranged TCR beta genes was amplified from genomic DNA with a multiplex PCR assay. The amplified TCR beta libraries were sequenced on the Illumina HiSeq System as 87-base-pair reads. On the study's bioinformatics: Across the roughly 600 repertoires, a later analysis counted 80 million or so unique TCR beta chains, 9.5 million to 13 million of which were shared by at least two donors. Raw reads were error-corrected and collapsed into unique sequences by a nearest-neighbor algorithm in which closely related sequences were merged to remove PCR and sequencing errors. To assign V, D and J gene segments, CDR3 sequences were aligned to IMGT reference sequences. For a sequence to be retained, at least a six-nucleotide match to both a V gene segment and a J gene segment was required. Rearrangements were called productive when the CDR3 lacked stop codons and stayed in frame with V and J; all others were non-productive. CDR3 was defined according to IMGT convention as the region running from the second conserved V-encoded cysteine to the conserved J-encoded phenylalanine. Sequences without an unambiguous match to a single V gene segment were excluded from the earlier analysis of 450 to 650 of the donors. An earlier analysis of a few hundred of the donors called V segments functional above 56.7% productive rearrangements and segregating when the between-donor standard deviation exceeded 5%. To diagnose cytomegalovirus status from the catalog of TCR beta chain sequences, a statistical classification framework was built. In a later analysis, V and J genes were assigned by comparing TCR nucleotide sequences against IMGT/GENE-DB human TR gene sequences. The TCRdist pipeline was used in a later analysis to assign CDR3 sequences and most-parsimonious VDJ recombination scenarios. A later analysis defined each TCR beta chain by its CDR3 amino acid sequence plus V-gene family, and excluded reads lacking a unique V-gene family. To address suspected cross-contamination and a sequencing artifact, a later analysis removed some 620 highly shared, low-generation-probability nucleotide sequences. In a later analysis, a clonal expansion index for each public chain was calculated from normalized within-repertoire ranks of inferred template counts. A later analysis computed generation probabilities with a VDJ recombination model fitted to out-of-frame rearrangements, and checked the results against IGoR. In a later analysis, TCR-TCR, TCR-HLA and TCR-CMV co-occurrence was scored with hypergeometric tests, and a repertoire-size bias correction was applied to TCR pairs. A later analysis estimated false discovery rates by permuting HLA or CMV assignments 20 times. A later analysis grouped co-occurring TCRs with DBSCAN, adding TCRdist sequence similarity when clustering within HLA-allele-positive subsets. For co-occurrence clustering, repertoires with fewer than 30,000 or more than 120,000 public chains were excluded, along with five repertoires with anomalous nucleotide sharing. Imported from immuneACCESS, the table was reduced by TCRdb to in-frame sequences with V and J called. These copies leave out some clones; in studies compared against another copy, an unresolved V gene accounts for under half, and the cause of the remainder is not known. The D gene and trimming were derived from the DNA, and the V and J assignments and clone size from that table. A total of 65,000 to 80,000 clones appear in this sample, 74% of them only once. Of the sample, roughly 9.1% is held by the ten largest clones.

Recombination joined TRBV30 with TRBJ2-7, with TRBD1 matching 7 junction bases. The TCR originated in a man aged 35 to 55 in good health and CMV-seropositive. Material for sequencing was PBMCs. The DNA sequence is as follows: TGTGCCCTTCTACCTCACAGGGGAGAGCAGTACTTC. Its product reads: CALLPHRGEQYF.